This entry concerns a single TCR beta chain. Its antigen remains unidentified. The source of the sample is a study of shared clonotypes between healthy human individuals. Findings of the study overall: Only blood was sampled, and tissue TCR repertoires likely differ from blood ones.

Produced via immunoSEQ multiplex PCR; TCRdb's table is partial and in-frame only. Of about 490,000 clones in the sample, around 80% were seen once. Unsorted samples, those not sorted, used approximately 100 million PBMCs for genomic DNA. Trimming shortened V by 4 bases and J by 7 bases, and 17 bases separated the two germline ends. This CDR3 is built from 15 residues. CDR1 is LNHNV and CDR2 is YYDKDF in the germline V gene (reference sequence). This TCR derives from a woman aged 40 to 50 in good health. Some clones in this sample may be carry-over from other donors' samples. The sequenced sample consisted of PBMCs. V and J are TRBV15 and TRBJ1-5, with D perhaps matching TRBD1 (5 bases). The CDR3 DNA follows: TGTGCCACCAGCAAGATACGAGGGGCCGGGCAGCCCCAGCATTTT. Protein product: CATSKIRGAGQPQHF. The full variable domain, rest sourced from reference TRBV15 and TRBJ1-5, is DAMVIQNPRYQVTQFGKPVTLSCSQTLNHNVMYWYQQKSSQAPKLLFHYYDKDFNNEADTPDNFQSRRPNTSFCFLDIRSPGLGDTAMYLCATSKIRGAGQPQHFGDGTRLSIL.